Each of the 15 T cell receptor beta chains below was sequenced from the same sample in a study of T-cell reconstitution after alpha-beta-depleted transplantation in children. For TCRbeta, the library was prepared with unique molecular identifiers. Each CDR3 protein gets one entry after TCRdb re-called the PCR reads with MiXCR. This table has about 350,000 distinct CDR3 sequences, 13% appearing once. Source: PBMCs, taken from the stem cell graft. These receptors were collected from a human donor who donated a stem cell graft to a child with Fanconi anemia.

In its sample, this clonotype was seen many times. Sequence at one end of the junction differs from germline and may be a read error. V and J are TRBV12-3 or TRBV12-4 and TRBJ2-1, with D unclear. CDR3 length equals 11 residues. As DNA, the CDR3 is TGTGCCAGCAGCAACTACGATGAGCAGTTCTTC. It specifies CASSNYDEQFF.

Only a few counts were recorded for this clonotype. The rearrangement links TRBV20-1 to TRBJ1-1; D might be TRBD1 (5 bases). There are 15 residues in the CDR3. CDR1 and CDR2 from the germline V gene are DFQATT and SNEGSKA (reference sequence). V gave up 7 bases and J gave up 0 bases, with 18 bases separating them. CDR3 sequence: CSVREAGTVNTEAFF. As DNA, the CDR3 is TGCAGTGTGAGGGAGGCCGGGACGGTGAACACTGAAGCTTTCTTT.

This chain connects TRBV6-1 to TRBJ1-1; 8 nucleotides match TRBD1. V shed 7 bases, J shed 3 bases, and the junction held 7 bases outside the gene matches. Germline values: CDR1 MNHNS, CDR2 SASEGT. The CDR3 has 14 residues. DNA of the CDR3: TGTGCCAGCACGCGAGACAGGGGATACACTGAAGCTTTCTTT. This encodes CASTRDRGYTEAFF.

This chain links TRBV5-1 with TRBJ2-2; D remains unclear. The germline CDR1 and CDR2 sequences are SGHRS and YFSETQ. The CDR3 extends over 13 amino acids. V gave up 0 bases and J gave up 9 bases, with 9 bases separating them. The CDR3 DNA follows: TGCGCCAGCAGCTTGGCTCCAAACCGGGAGCTGTTTTTT. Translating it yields CASSLAPNRELFF.

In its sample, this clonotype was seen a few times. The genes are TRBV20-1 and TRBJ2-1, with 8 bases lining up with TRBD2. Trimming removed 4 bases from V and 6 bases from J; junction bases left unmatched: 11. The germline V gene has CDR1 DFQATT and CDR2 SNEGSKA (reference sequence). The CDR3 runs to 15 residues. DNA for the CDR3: TGCAGTGCTATGGGTGCCCGGGGGGGGACCAATGAGCAGTTCTTC. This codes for CSAMGARGGTNEQFF.

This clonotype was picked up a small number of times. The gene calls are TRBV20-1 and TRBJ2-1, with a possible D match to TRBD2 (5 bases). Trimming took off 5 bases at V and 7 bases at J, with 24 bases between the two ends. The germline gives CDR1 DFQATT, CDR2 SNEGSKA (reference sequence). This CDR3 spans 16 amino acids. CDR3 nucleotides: TGCAGTGCTCGACTACCCTCGTCACGTTCGCAAAATGAGCAGTTCTTC. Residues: CSARLPSSRSQNEQFF.

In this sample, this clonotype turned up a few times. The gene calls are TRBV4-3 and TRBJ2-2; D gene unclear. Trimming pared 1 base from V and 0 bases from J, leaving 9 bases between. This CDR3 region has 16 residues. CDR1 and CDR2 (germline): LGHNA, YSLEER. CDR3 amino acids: CASSQGSLTNTGELFF. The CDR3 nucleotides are TGCGCCAGCAGCCAAGGATCGCTGACGAACACCGGGGAGCTGTTTTTT.

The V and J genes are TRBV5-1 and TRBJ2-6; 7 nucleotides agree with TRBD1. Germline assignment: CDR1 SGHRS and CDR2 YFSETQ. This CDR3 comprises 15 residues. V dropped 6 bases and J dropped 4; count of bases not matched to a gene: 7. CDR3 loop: CASIDDRVGANVLTF. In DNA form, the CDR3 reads TGCGCCAGCATCGACGACAGGGTAGGGGCCAACGTCCTGACTTTC.

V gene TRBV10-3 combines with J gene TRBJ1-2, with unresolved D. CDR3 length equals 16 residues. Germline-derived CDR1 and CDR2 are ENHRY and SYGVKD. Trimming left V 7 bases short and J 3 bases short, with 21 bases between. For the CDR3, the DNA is TGTGCCATCACCCAAAGGTCGGGTGCTGCTTACTATGGCTACACCTTC. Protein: CAITQRSGAAYYGYTF.

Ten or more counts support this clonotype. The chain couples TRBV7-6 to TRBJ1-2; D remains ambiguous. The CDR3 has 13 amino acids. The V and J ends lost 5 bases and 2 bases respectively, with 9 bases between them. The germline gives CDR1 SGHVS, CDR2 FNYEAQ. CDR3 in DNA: TGTGCCAGCAGCATCGGACGGAACTATGGCTACACCTTC. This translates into CASSIGRNYGYTF.

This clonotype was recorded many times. CDR3 in amino acids: CASSTGLAGFETQYF. The CDR3 DNA reads TGTGCCAGCAGCACCGGACTAGCGGGCTTTGAGACCCAGTACTTC. The rearrangement joins TRBV7-2 to TRBJ2-5; 11 bases map to TRBD2. The CDR3 runs 15 residues. Per the germline V gene, CDR1 is SGHTA and CDR2 is FQGNSA. J lost 5 bases, V lost 5 bases, and 7 bases had no gene match.

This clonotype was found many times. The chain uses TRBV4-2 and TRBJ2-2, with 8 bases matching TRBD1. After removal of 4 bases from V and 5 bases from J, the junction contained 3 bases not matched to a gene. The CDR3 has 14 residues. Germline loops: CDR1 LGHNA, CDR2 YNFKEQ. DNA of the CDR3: TGTGCCAGCAGCCCAGGGGGCCGAACCGGGGAGCTGTTTTTT. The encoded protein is CASSPGGRTGELFF.

CDR3 sequence reads: CASRAGTGSSYNSPLHF. CDR3 in DNA: TGTGCCAGCAGGGCCGGGACAGGGAGCTCCTATAATTCACCCCTCCACTTT. The chain combines TRBV28 with TRBJ1-6; 9 bases line up with TRBD1. This CDR3 is built from 17 residues. Germline CDR1 and CDR2: MDHEN and SYDVKM. The V and J ends lost 6 bases and 0 bases, in that order; junction bases with no gene match: 6.

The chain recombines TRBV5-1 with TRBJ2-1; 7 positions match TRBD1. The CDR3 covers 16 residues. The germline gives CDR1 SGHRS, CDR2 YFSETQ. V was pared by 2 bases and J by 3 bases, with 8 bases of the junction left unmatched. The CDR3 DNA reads TGCGCCAGCAGCTTACCTCCGGGACAGATCTACAATGAGCAGTTCTTC. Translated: CASSLPPGQIYNEQFF. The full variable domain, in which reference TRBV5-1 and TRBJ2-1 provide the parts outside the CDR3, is KAGVTQTPRYLIKTRGQQVTLSCSPISGHRSVSWYQQTPGQGLQFLFEYFSETQRNKGNFPGRFSGRQFSNSRSEMNVSTLELGDSALYLCASSLPPGQIYNEQFFGPGTRLTVL.

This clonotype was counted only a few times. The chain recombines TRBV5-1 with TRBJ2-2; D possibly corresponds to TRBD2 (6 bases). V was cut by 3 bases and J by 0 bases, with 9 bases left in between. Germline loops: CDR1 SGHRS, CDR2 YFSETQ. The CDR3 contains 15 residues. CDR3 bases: TGCGCCAGCAGCTCGGGACTTACGAACACCGGGGAGCTGTTTTTT. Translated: CASSSGLTNTGELFF.